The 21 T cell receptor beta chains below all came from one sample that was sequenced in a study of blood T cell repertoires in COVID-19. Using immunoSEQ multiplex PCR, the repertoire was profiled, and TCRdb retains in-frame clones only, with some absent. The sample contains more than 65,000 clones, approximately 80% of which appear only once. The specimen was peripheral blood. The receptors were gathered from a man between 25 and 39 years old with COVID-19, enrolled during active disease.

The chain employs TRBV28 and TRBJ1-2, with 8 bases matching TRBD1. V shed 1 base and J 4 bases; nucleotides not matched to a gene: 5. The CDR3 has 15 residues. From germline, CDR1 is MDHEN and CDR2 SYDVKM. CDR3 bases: TGTGCCAGCAGTTTATCAACAGGGGGATCCTATGGCTACACCTTC. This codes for CASSLSTGGSYGYTF.

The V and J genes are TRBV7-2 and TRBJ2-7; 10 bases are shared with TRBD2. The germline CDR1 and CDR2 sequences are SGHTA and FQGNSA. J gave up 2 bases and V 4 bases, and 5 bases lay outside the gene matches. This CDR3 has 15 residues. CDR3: CASSSASGSTYEQYF. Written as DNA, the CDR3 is TGTGCCAGCAGCTCCGCTAGCGGGAGCACCTACGAGCAGTACTTC.

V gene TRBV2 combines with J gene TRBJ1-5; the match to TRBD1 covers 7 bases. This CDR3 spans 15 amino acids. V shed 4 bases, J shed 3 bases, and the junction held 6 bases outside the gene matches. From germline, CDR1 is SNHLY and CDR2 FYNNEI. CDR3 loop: CASSVQGRVNQPQHF. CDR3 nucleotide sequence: TGTGCCAGCAGTGTACAGGGGCGCGTCAATCAGCCCCAGCATTTT.

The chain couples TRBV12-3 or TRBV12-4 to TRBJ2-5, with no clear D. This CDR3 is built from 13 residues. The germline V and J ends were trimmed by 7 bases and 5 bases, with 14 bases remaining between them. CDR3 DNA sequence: TGTGCCAGCACCCTTAACGAGATGGAGACCCAGTACTTC. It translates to CASTLNEMETQYF.

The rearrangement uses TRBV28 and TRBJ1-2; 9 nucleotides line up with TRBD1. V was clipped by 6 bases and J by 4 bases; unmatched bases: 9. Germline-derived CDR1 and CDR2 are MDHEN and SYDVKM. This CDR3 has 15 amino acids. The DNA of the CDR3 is TGTGCCAGCAGACTAGCAACAGGGGGCATCTATGGCTACACCTTC. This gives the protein CASRLATGGIYGYTF.

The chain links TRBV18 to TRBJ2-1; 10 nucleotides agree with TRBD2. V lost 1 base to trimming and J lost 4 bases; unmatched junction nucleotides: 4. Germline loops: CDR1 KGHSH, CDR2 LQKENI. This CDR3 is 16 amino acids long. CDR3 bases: TGTGCCAGCTCACCACAAGCGGGAGGGGGATACAATGAGCAGTTCTTC. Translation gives CASSPQAGGGYNEQFF.

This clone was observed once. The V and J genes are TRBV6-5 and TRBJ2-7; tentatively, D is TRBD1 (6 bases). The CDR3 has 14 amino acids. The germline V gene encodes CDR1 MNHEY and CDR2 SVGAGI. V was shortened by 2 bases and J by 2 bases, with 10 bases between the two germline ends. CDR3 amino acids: CASSYQDSPYEQYF. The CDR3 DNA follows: TGTGCCAGCAGTTACCAGGACAGTCCCTACGAGCAGTACTTC.

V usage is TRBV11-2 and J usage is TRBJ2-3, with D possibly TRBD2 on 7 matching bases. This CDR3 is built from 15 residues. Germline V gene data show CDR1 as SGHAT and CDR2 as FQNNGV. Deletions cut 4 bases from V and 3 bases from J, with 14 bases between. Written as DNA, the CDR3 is TGTGCCAGCAGCTATGGGGGGGGCAGGACAGATACGCAGTATTTT. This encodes CASSYGGGRTDTQYF.

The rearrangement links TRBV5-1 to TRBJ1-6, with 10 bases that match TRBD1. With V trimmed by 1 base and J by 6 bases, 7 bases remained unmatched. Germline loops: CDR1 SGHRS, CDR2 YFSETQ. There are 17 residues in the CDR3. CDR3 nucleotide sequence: TGCGCCAGCAGCTTGCAAGGACAGGGGGGACCTAATTCACCCCTCCACTTT. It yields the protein CASSLQGQGGPNSPLHF.

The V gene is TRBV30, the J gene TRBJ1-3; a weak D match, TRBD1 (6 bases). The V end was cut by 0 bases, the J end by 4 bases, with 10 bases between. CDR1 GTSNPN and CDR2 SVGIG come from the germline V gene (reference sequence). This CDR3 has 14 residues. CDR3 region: CAWSVGARGNTIYF. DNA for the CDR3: TGTGCCTGGAGTGTGGGGGCAAGAGGAAACACCATATATTTT.

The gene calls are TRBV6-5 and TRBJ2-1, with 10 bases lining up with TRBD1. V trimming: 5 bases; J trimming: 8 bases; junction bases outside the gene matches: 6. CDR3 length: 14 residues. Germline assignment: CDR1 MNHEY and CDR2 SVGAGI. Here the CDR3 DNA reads TGTGCCAGCAGTCCGGGACAGGGGTTCGATGAGCAGTTCTTC. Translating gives CASSPGQGFDEQFF.

DNA for the CDR3: TGCAGCGTCCCGGGACAGGGGGCATACGAGCAGTACTTC. It is translated as CSVPGQGAYEQYF. The rearrangement links TRBV29-1 to TRBJ2-7, with 12 bases matching TRBD1. Germline V lookup: CDR1 SQVTM, CDR2 ANQGSEA. The CDR3 totals 13 residues. The ends lost 6 bases at V and 4 bases at J; junction bases unmatched: 4.

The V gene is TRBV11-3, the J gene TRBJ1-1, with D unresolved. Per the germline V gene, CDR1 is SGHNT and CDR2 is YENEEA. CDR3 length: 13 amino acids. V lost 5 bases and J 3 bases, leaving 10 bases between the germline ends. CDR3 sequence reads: CASSPSVDTEAFF. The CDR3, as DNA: TGTGCCAGCAGCCCCTCGGTCGACACTGAAGCTTTCTTT.

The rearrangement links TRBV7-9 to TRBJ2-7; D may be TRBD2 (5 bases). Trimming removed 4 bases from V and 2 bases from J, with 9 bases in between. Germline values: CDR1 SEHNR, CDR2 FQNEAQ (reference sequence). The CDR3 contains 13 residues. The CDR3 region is CASSSAAPYEQYF. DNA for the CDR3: TGTGCCAGCAGCTCAGCGGCCCCCTACGAGCAGTACTTC.

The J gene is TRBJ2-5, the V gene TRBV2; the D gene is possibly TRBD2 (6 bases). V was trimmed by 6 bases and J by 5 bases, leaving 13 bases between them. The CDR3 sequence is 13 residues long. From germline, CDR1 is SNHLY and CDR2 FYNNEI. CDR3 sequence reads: CASSTRRAETQYF. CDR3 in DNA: TGTGCCAGCAGCACTAGGAGGGCGGAGACCCAGTACTTC.

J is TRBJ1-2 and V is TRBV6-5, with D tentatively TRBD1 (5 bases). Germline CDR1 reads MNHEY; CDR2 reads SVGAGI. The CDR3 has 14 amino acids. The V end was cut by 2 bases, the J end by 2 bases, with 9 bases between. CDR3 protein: CASSYDSLNYGYTF. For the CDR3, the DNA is TGTGCCAGCAGTTACGACAGTTTAAACTATGGCTACACCTTC.

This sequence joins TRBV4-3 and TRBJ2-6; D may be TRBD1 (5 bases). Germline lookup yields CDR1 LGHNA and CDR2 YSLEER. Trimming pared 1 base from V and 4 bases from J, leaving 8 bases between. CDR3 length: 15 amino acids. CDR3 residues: CASSQGRGGANVLTF. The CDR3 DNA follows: TGCGCCAGCAGCCAAGGTAGGGGAGGGGCCAACGTCCTGACTTTC.

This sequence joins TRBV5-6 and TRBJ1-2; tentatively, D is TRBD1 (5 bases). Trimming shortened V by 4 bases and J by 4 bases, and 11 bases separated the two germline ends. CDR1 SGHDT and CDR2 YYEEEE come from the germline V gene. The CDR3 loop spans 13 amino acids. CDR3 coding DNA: TGTGCCAGCAGCGATGTAGGGGCCTATGGCTACACCTTC. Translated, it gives CASSDVGAYGYTF. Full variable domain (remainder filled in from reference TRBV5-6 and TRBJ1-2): DAGVTQSPTHLIKTRGQQVTLRCSPKSGHDTVSWYQQALGQGPQFIFQYYEEEERQRGNFPDRFSGHQFPNYSSELNVNALLLGDSALYLCASSDVGAYGYTFGSGTRLTVV.

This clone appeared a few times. This CDR3 reads CATTGVHEQYF. For the CDR3, the DNA is TGTGCCACGACGGGGGTCCACGAGCAGTACTTC. The genes are TRBV24-1 and TRBJ2-7; possibly TRBD2 for D (6 bases). This CDR3 is built from 11 residues. Germline lookup yields CDR1 KGHDR and CDR2 SFDVKD. V lost 10 bases, J lost 5 bases, and 11 bases lay in between.

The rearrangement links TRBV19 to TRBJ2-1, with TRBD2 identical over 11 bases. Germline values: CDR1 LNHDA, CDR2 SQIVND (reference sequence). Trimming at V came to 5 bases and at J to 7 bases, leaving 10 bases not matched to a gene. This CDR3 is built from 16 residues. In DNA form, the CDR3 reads TGTGCCAGTAGTGACCCCGGGGCTAGCGGGAGGAATGAGCAGTTCTTC. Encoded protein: CASSDPGASGRNEQFF.

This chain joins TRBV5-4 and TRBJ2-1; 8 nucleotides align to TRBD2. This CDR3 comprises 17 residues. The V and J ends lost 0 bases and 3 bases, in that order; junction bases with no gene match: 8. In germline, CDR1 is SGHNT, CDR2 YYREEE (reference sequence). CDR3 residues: CASSLALGLANYNEQFF. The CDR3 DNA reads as TGTGCCAGCAGCTTGGCACTCGGACTAGCCAACTACAATGAGCAGTTCTTC.